The 30 T cell receptor beta chains presented below share a single source sample, sequenced in a study of lung T cells in sarcoidosis with Löfgren's syndrome. TCRdb reprocessed the reads with MiXCR, giving one entry per CDR3 protein. This sample yields roughly 7,800 distinct CDR3 sequences, of which around a fifth are seen a single time; about 26% belongs to the top ten. Sequences were obtained from CD4+ T cells from bronchoalveolar lavage fluid. The receptors were gathered from a human donor with sarcoidosis (Löfgren's syndrome or another form), or a control subject (not recorded which).

This chain links TRBV19 with TRBJ1-1, with no clear D. V lost 6 bases, J lost 10 bases, and 18 bases lay in between. This CDR3 region has 13 residues. CDR1 and CDR2 from the germline V gene are LNHDA and SQIVND (reference sequence). As DNA, the CDR3 is TGTGCCAGTAGCCCCTCTACGCGGACCCGAGCTTTCTTT. This encodes CASSPSTRTRAFF.

Comment on this clonotype: A much larger clone lies a single base off, so this may be a read error. The chain joins TRBV20-1 to TRBJ1-5, with D maybe TRBD1 (6 bases). Germline CDR1 DFQATT, CDR2 SNEGSKA (reference sequence). V lost 6 bases to trimming and J lost 0 bases, with 12 bases between them. This CDR3 is 14 amino acids long. The CDR3 region has the DNA TGCAGTGCGGTTTGGACAGTTAGCAATCAGCCCCAGCATTTT. The encoded protein is CSAVWTVSNQPQHF.

In its sample, this clonotype was seen many times. The chain couples TRBV14 to TRBJ2-2; 7 positions agree with TRBD1. Germline V lookup: CDR1 SGHDN, CDR2 FVKESK. This CDR3 contains 14 residues. Trimming cost V 3 bases and J 5 bases; bases outside gene matches: 3. CDR3 DNA sequence: TGTGCCAGCAGCCAGGACAGGCGGACCGGGGAGCTGTTTTTT. Translating gives CASSQDRRTGELFF.

With regard to this clonotype: At one boundary the junction diverges from the germline segment, which might be a read error. The rearrangement links TRBV15 to TRBJ1-5, with 8 bases lining up with TRBD1. Per germline, CDR1 LNHNV and CDR2 YYDKDF (reference sequence). The CDR3 length is 15 residues. The CDR3 protein is CATSRGTGLGQLQHF. CDR3 in DNA: TGTGCCACCAGCAGAGGGACAGGGTTGGGTCAGCTCCAGCATTTT.

Relative to its sample, this clonotype is medium-sized. V gene TRBV5-5 combines with J gene TRBJ2-7, with 9 bases aligning to TRBD1. Germline CDR1 reads SGHKS; CDR2 reads YYEKEE (reference sequence). After removal of 4 bases from V and 2 bases from J, the junction contained 7 bases not matched to a gene. The CDR3 is made up of 15 amino acids. CDR3 amino acids: CASSPGQGDPYEQYF. Written as DNA, the CDR3 is TGTGCCAGCAGCCCGGGACAGGGAGACCCCTACGAGCAGTACTTC.

V gene TRBV7-9 combines with J gene TRBJ1-6; D gene uncertain. V lost 3 bases and J lost 10, with 7 bases in between. CDR1 SEHNR and CDR2 FQNEAQ come from the germline V gene (reference sequence). This CDR3 has 12 residues. The CDR3 DNA follows: TGTGCCAGCAGCTTTGATCGGTCACCCCTCCACTTT. Translated: CASSFDRSPLHF.

V is TRBV20-1 and J is TRBJ2-3; 8 positions match TRBD2. Germline lookup yields CDR1 DFQATT and CDR2 SNEGSKA (reference sequence). V lost 1 base and J lost 1; bases outside the gene matches: 4. The CDR3 has 15 residues. Written as DNA, the CDR3 is TGCAGTGCTAGAGCGGGTAGCGGGGGCACAGATACGCAGTATTTT. Amino acids: CSARAGSGGTDTQYF.

This clonotype ranks as medium-sized. The chain couples TRBV7-9 to TRBJ2-7; D might be TRBD2 (6 bases). Trimming removed 2 bases from V and 7 bases from J, with 9 bases in between. Germline V lookup: CDR1 SEHNR, CDR2 FQNEAQ (reference sequence). The CDR3 extends over 12 amino acids. DNA of the CDR3: TGTGCCAGCAGCTTACCAGCGGGTGAGCAGTACTTC. This sequence encodes CASSLPAGEQYF.

This clonotype was recorded at least ten times. The chain uses TRBV6-1 and TRBJ2-7; D ambiguous. CDR1 and CDR2 (germline): MNHNS, SASEGT. V gave up 4 bases and J gave up 4 bases, with 5 bases separating them. The CDR3 runs to 11 residues. CDR3 region: CASSAKYEQYF. For the CDR3, the DNA is TGTGCCAGCAGTGCCAAGTACGAGCAGTACTTC.

This clonotype was seen once. The CDR3 does not close with the conserved phenylalanine or tryptophan, likely indicating a read error. The V call is TRBV3-1, the J call TRBJ1-2; D gene uncertain. Germline-derived CDR1 and CDR2 are LGHDT and YNNKEL (reference sequence). Deletions cut 4 bases from V and 3 bases from J, with 12 bases between. The CDR3 is 14 amino acids. CDR3: CASSPRDWDYGYTL. CDR3 sequence (DNA): TGTGCCAGCAGCCCACGAGACTGGGACTATGGCTACACCCTC.

The chain carries TRBV11-3 and TRBJ2-3; 9 bases are a match to TRBD2. Per the germline V gene, CDR1 is SGHNT and CDR2 is YENEEA. With 4 bases clipped from V and 1 base from J, the junction kept 6 bases outside the gene matches. The CDR3 spans 16 residues. The CDR3 bases are TGTGCCAGCAGCTATCGGACTAGCGAAGGCACAGATACGCAGTATTTT. Translated, it gives CASSYRTSEGTDTQYF.

Ten or more counts support this clonotype. The V and J genes are TRBV6-1 and TRBJ2-1; the match to TRBD1 covers 9 bases. The V and J ends lost 5 bases and 8 bases, in that order; junction bases with no gene match: 10. Germline CDR1 and CDR2: MNHNS and SASEGT. This CDR3 contains 15 residues. The CDR3 spells CASSTGQGRIDEQFF. Here the CDR3 DNA reads TGTGCCAGCAGTACTGGACAGGGGCGTATCGATGAGCAGTTCTTC.

This chain joins TRBV19 and TRBJ2-7; 9 nucleotides align to TRBD1. The CDR3 extends over 16 amino acids. CDR1 LNHDA and CDR2 SQIVND come from the germline V gene (reference sequence). The trim removed 1 base at V and 3 bases at J, leaving 7 bases unmatched. The CDR3 DNA reads as TGTGCCAGTAGTATAGTGGGGGGGACAGGGAGCTACGAGCAGTACTTC. This translates into CASSIVGGTGSYEQYF.

The table lists this clonotype with many counts. This chain connects TRBV19 to TRBJ1-1; D is undetermined. The CDR3 covers 11 residues. Trimming took 4 bases from V and 4 from J, leaving 4 bases between them. Germline V gene sequence: CDR1 LNHDA, CDR2 SQIVND (reference sequence). The CDR3 sequence is CASSRSTEAFF. CDR3 in DNA: TGTGCCAGTAGTAGGAGCACTGAAGCTTTCTTT.

Note on this clonotype: A much larger clone differs from this one at a single base, so this may be a read error. The gene calls are TRBV7-2 and TRBJ2-7; tentative D call: TRBD2 (6 bases). V shed 2 bases and J shed 4 bases, with 12 bases lying between them. The CDR3 loop spans 14 amino acids. The germline CDR1 and CDR2 sequences are SGHTA and FQGNSA. The CDR3 bases are TGTGCCAGCAGCTTACAGGAGGGAAGATACGAGCAGTACTTC. As protein: CASSLQEGRYEQYF.

This clonotype was counted once. Compared with germline, one end of the junction differs, possibly owing to a read error. The V call is TRBV20-1, the J call TRBJ1-2; D not certain. CDR1 is DFQATT and CDR2 is SNEGSKA in the germline V gene (reference sequence). CDR3 length equals 14 residues. CDR3 nucleotide sequence: TGCAGTGCCAGCGCTACGGGCAGTGGATATGGCTACACATTC. It encodes CSASATGSGYGYTF.

The chain combines TRBV18 with TRBJ2-1; D possibly corresponds to TRBD2 (6 bases). Trimming stripped 0 bases from V and 6 bases from J, with 12 bases between. Germline CDR1 KGHSH, CDR2 LQKENI. CDR3 length: 15 residues. The CDR3 is CASSPPISAGNEQFF. The CDR3 DNA reads TGTGCCAGCTCACCACCGATCTCAGCGGGCAATGAGCAGTTCTTC. The full variable domain, completed using reference TRBV18 and TRBJ2-1, is NAGVMQNPRHLVRRRGQEARLRCSPMKGHSHVYWYRQLPEEGLKFMVYLQKENIIDESGMPKERFSAEFPKEGPSILRIQQVVRGDSAAYFCASSPPISAGNEQFFGPGTRLTVL.

This clonotype was seen many times. The rearrangement links TRBV6-6 to TRBJ1-5; D uncertain. The CDR3 is 14 amino acids. V shed 2 bases and J shed 4 bases, with 9 bases lying between them. Looked up from germline, CDR1 is MNHNY and CDR2 is SVGAGI (reference sequence). CDR3 DNA sequence: TGTGCCAGCAGTTACCTAACCGTAAATCAGCCCCAGCATTTT. It is translated as CASSYLTVNQPQHF.

This clonotype has at least ten counts. The chain is built from TRBV5-1 and TRBJ1-1; D gene unclear. Looked up from germline, CDR1 is SGHRS and CDR2 is YFSETQ. The CDR3 extends over 12 amino acids. Trimming removed 0 bases at V and 8 bases at J, with 8 bases between. The CDR3 here is CASSLAGREAFF. The DNA of the CDR3 is TGCGCCAGCAGCTTGGCCGGGAGGGAAGCTTTCTTT.

The rearrangement links TRBV28 to TRBJ2-5; D remains ambiguous. This CDR3 is 15 amino acids long. Trimming pared 2 bases from V and 2 bases from J, leaving 12 bases between. Per the germline V gene, CDR1 is MDHEN and CDR2 is SYDVKM. The CDR3 is CASSLVVLGQETQYF. CDR3 bases: TGTGCCAGCAGTTTAGTCGTTTTAGGTCAAGAGACCCAGTACTTC.

Turning to this clonotype: At one end, the junction sequence differs from germline, possibly due to a read error. The chain uses TRBV6-5 and TRBJ2-3, with 13 bases aligning to TRBD2. This CDR3 contains 15 residues. Per the germline V gene, CDR1 is MNHEY and CDR2 is SVGAGI. CDR3 sequence: CASRQLAGGLGTQYF. For the CDR3, the DNA is TGCGCCAGCAGGCAACTAGCGGGGGGGCTGGGTACGCAGTATTTT.

This clonotype was observed a few times. The rearrangement joins TRBV9 to TRBJ1-5; the D is unclear. CDR3 length: 16 amino acids. Deletions cut 4 bases from V and 3 bases from J, with 17 bases between. Germline CDR1 reads SGDLS; CDR2 reads YYNGEE. CDR3 in DNA: TGTGCCAGCAGCCAGTATGGAATACTTTACAATCAGCCCCAGCATTTT. It yields the protein CASSQYGILYNQPQHF.

Points on this clonotype: This could be a read error, since a much larger clone is one nucleotide away. This CDR3 reads CAISPEGRKTEAFF. CDR3 in DNA: TGCGCCATCAGCCCGGAGGGGCGGAAGACTGAAGCTTTCTTT. The chain uses TRBV5-1 and TRBJ1-1; D is perhaps TRBD1 (5 bases). Germline V gene lookup returns CDR1 SGHRS and CDR2 YFSETQ. The CDR3 spans 14 residues. The full variable domain, completed using reference TRBV5-1 and TRBJ1-1, is KAGVTQTPRYLIKTRGQQVTLSCSPISGHRSVSWYQQTPGQGLQFLFEYFSETQRNKGNFPGRFSGRQFSNSRSEMNVSTLELGDSALYLCAISPEGRKTEAFFGQGTRLTVV.

This clonotype was picked up many times. CDR3 amino acids: CASSPTESAEAFF. CDR3 in DNA: TGTGCCAGCTCACCTACGGAGTCCGCTGAAGCTTTCTTT. The chain carries TRBV18 and TRBJ1-1; no clear D gene. V was clipped by 3 bases and J by 6 bases, with 11 bases between them. Germline loops: CDR1 KGHSH, CDR2 LQKENI. This CDR3 contains 13 residues.

Within the sample, this clonotype is medium-sized (0.01 to 0.1%). The chain is built from TRBV19 and TRBJ2-7; D is undetermined. CDR3 length: 11 amino acids. Germline V CDR1 and CDR2: LNHDA, SQIVND (reference sequence). The germline V and J ends were trimmed by 5 bases and 4 bases, with 6 bases remaining between them. This CDR3 reads CASSEGYEQYF. CDR3 DNA sequence: TGTGCCAGTAGTGAAGGTTACGAGCAGTACTTC.

By proportion, this clonotype is large (0.1 to 1%). The J gene is TRBJ1-4, the V gene TRBV18, with D uncertain. Looked up from germline, CDR1 is KGHSH and CDR2 is LQKENI. Trimming shortened V by 4 bases and J by 5 bases, and 11 bases separated the two germline ends. The CDR3 extends over 14 amino acids. The CDR3 sequence is CASSLQSLNEKLFF. CDR3 DNA sequence: TGTGCCAGCTCACTACAGAGCCTGAATGAAAAACTGTTTTTT.

This clonotype was counted many times. The rearrangement joins TRBV3-1 to TRBJ2-6; D gene uncertain. Trimming stripped 5 bases from V and 0 bases from J, with 14 bases between. Germline-derived CDR1 and CDR2 are LGHDT and YNNKEL (reference sequence). The CDR3 spans 17 residues. In DNA, the CDR3 is TGTGCCAGCAGCATAGATACGGGTGTCTCTGGGGCCAACGTCCTGACTTTC. Protein product: CASSIDTGVSGANVLTF.

This clonotype is labeled as medium-sized. The rearrangement links TRBV20-1 to TRBJ1-2; no clear D. This CDR3 spans 14 amino acids. Trimming shortened V by 5 bases and J by 5 bases, and 18 bases separated the two germline ends. Germline V gene sequence: CDR1 DFQATT, CDR2 SNEGSKA (reference sequence). The CDR3 loop is CSASGRVLGYGYTF. The CDR3 coding sequence is TGCAGTGCTTCTGGACGCGTTCTAGGGTATGGCTACACCTTC.

In its sample, this clonotype was seen many times. The chain links TRBV28 to TRBJ2-5; 8 bases fit TRBD2. CDR1 is MDHEN, CDR2 SYDVKM, per germline. The CDR3 runs to 16 residues. The V segment lost 1 base and the J segment 6 bases; nucleotides outside the gene matches: 10. The CDR3: CASSLFPRGGDKTQYF. The CDR3 nucleotides are TGTGCCAGCAGTTTATTCCCCCGGGGGGGAGATAAGACCCAGTACTTC.

The rearrangement uses TRBV18 and TRBJ1-1; 7 nucleotides line up with TRBD1. Germline V gives CDR1 KGHSH, CDR2 LQKENI. This CDR3 has 16 amino acids. With 1 base clipped from V and 0 bases from J, the junction kept 5 bases outside the gene matches. CDR3 protein: CASSPRTGGMNTEAFF. The CDR3 region has the DNA TGTGCCAGCTCACCACGGACAGGCGGCATGAACACTGAAGCTTTCTTT. Full variable domain (remainder filled in from reference TRBV18 and TRBJ1-1): NAGVMQNPRHLVRRRGQEARLRCSPMKGHSHVYWYRQLPEEGLKFMVYLQKENIIDESGMPKERFSAEFPKEGPSILRIQQVVRGDSAAYFCASSPRTGGMNTEAFFGQGTRLTVV.